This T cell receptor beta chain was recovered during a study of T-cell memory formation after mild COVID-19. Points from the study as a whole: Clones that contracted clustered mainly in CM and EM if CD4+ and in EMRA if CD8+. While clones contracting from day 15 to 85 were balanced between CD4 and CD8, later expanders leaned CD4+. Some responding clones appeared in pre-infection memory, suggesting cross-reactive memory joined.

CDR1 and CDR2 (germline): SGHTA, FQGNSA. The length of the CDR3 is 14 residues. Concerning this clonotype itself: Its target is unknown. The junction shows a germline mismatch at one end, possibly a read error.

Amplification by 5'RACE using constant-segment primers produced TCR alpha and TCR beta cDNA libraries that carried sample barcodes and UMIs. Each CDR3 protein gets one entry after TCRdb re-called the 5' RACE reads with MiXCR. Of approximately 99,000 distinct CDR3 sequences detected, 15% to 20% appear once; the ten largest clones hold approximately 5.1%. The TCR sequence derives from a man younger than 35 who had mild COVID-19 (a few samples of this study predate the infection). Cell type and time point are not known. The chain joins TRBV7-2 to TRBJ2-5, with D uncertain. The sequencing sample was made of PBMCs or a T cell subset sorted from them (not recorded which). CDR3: CASSRVSSLETKYF. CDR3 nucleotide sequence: TGTGCCAGCAGCCGGGTCTCCTCTTTAGAGACCAAGTACTTC.